The present T cell receptor (beta chain) was sequenced within a study of blood T cell repertoires in COVID-19. Study context: Sites in the United States, Italy and Spain provided acute and convalescent COVID-19 samples. From T cells, B-cell-depleted T cells, or PBMCs came the material, which was cDNA or gDNA.

The germline CDR1 and CDR2 sequences are MNHNS and SASEGT. Unmatched junction bases numbered 9, after V lost 3 bases and J lost 2 bases. The CDR3 runs 16 residues. Authors' analysis steps: Reference gene primer amplification in the assay estimated nucleated cell counts. Method: immunoSEQ multiplex PCR; TCRdb's copy keeps in-frame clones and lacks some. That table supplies the V and J calls and clone size; D and trimming were determined from the DNA. The sample has roughly 190,000 clones, 80% seen once; the top ten hold less than 7%. Sequenced sample: peripheral blood. This TCR derives from a man aged 60 to 75 with acute or convalescent COVID-19. The V call is TRBV6-1, the J call TRBJ1-1, with 7 bases matching TRBD1. CDR3 DNA: TGTGCCAGCAGTGAGGGGTGGAACAGGGGAAACACTGAAGCTTTCTTT. Protein sequence: CASSEGWNRGNTEAFF.